The source of this T cell receptor (beta chain) is a study of spatial heterogeneity in lung cancer. Study context: Sequencing consistently turned up more beta-chain sequences than alpha-chain sequences.

Time point described: sample taken at primary tumor resection. MiXCR was run by TCRdb on the 5' RACE reads, yielding one entry per CDR3 protein. The sample lists under 80,000 distinct CDR3 sequences, nearly 6.5% seen once, with roughly 14% in the top ten. This clonotype was counted ten times or more. The specimen comprised PBMCs, sampled at surgery. The receptor comes from a female donor with early-stage non-small cell lung cancer.

The chain's CDR3 is CASSLLQGGYEKLFF. CDR3 nucleotide sequence: TGTGCCAGCAGCCTCCTACAGGGAGGCTATGAAAAACTGTTTTTT. The chain has TRBV6-5 and TRBJ1-4; D possibly corresponds to TRBD1 (6 bases). The V gene's germline CDR1 is MNHEY and CDR2 SVGAGI. This CDR3 is 15 amino acids long. Trimming removed 6 bases from V and 6 bases from J, with 17 bases in between.